Listed here are 32 T cell receptor beta chains from one sample, sequenced in a study of somatic mutations in cytotoxic T cells in rheumatoid arthritis. Here immunoSEQ multiplex PCR was the method, and the copy in TCRdb shows in-frame clones only, minus some. This repertoire shows about 16,000 clones, 75% to 80% found once; its top ten account for around 21%. The material sequenced was CD8+ T cells sorted from blood. These receptors all stem from an adult with rheumatoid arthritis.

This sequence joins TRBV5-1 and TRBJ2-5; possibly TRBD2 for D (5 bases). This CDR3 contains 15 residues. Trimming shortened V by 4 bases and J by 1 base, and 14 bases separated the two germline ends. CDR1 and CDR2 (germline): SGHRS, YFSETQ. In nucleotides, the CDR3 is TGCGCCAGCAGCCTCGGCGGAGGAATCCAAGAGACCCAGTACTTC. Translated: CASSLGGGIQETQYF.

The rearrangement joins TRBV25-1 to TRBJ2-3; 7 positions agree with TRBD1. Trimming took 4 bases from V and 3 from J; bases not matched to a gene: 4. The CDR3 consists of 14 residues. The germline V gene encodes CDR1 MGHDK and CDR2 SYGVNS. CDR3 in DNA: TGTGCCAGCAGTGGATCGACAGGGACAGATACGCAGTATTTT. Encoded protein: CASSGSTGTDTQYF.

The chain couples TRBV25-1 to TRBJ2-1, with D maybe TRBD1 (5 bases). CDR3 length: 13 residues. Germline V gene data show CDR1 as MGHDK and CDR2 as SYGVNS. V was pared by 0 bases and J by 11 bases, with 11 bases between. The CDR3 DNA follows: TGTGCCAGCAGTGAATACTCGGACAAGAAGCAGTTCTTC. It codes for CASSEYSDKKQFF.

The CDR3 region is CASSVTGGWDTEAFF. The CDR3 DNA follows: TGTGCCAGCAGCGTGACAGGGGGCTGGGACACTGAAGCTTTCTTT. V is TRBV9 and J is TRBJ1-1; 10 nucleotides align to TRBD1. The CDR3 covers 15 residues. V was clipped by 2 bases and J by 3 bases; unmatched bases: 4. Per germline, CDR1 SGDLS and CDR2 YYNGEE.

This chain uses TRBV2 with TRBJ2-1, with D possibly TRBD2 on 5 matching bases. This CDR3 region has 10 residues. Trimming stripped 8 bases from V and 6 bases from J, with 5 bases between. The germline V gene encodes CDR1 SNHLY and CDR2 FYNNEI. The CDR3 reads CASGLNEQFF. The CDR3 DNA sequence: TGTGCCAGCGGACTCAATGAGCAGTTCTTC.

The chain combines TRBV29-1 with TRBJ1-6; 7 positions match TRBD1. Per the germline V gene, CDR1 is SQVTM and CDR2 is ANQGSEA. The length of the CDR3 is 15 residues. Germline trimming cut 7 bases from V and 6 bases from J; bases unmatched to any gene: 12. CDR3 sequence (DNA): TGCAGCGCATCGGAAGGGGGCGCGGGTAATTCACCCCTCCACTTT. Translated: CSASEGGAGNSPLHF.

J is TRBJ1-5 and V is TRBV28; weak D call: TRBD1 (5 bases). The V gene lost 6 bases and the J gene lost 7 bases, with 10 bases spanning the gap. CDR1 is MDHEN and CDR2 is SYDVKM in the germline V gene. The CDR3 is 12 residues long. The CDR3 DNA follows: TGTGCCAGCAGACCAGACAGCCAGCCCCAGCATTTT. Protein sequence: CASRPDSQPQHF.

The J gene is TRBJ2-7, the V gene TRBV27, with D perhaps matching TRBD1 (6 bases). The CDR3 is made up of 15 amino acids. Trimming pared 0 bases from V and 0 bases from J, leaving 9 bases between. Germline V CDR1 and CDR2: MNHEY, SMNVEV (reference sequence). This chain's CDR3 is CASSLSRTVSYEQYF. CDR3 nucleotide sequence: TGTGCCAGCAGTTTATCGAGGACAGTCTCCTACGAGCAGTACTTC.

By share of the sample, this clone is medium-sized. This chain uses TRBV14 with TRBJ1-1; tentatively, D is TRBD1 (6 bases). The CDR3 covers 16 residues. Trimming removed 1 base from V and 0 bases from J, with 12 bases in between. Germline CDR1 and CDR2: SGHDN and FVKESK. The CDR3 coding sequence is TGTGCCAGCAGCCAAGGGGGGCCCTACCTGAACACTGAAGCTTTCTTT. Translation gives CASSQGGPYLNTEAFF.

This chain links TRBV5-4 with TRBJ2-1, with TRBD1 matching 10 bases. CDR3 length: 17 amino acids. Germline CDR1 is SGHNT and CDR2 is YYREEE (reference sequence). V dropped 3 bases and J dropped 4; count of bases not matched to a gene: 10. This chain's CDR3 is CASSSYLRQGAYNEQFF. The CDR3 region has the DNA TGTGCCAGCAGCTCCTACCTAAGACAGGGGGCTTACAATGAGCAGTTCTTC.

This rearrangement joins TRBV6-5 to TRBJ2-1; TRBD2 might be the D (5 bases). The CDR3 is 12 residues long. V lost 8 bases to trimming and J lost 8 bases, with 13 bases between them. The germline V gene encodes CDR1 MNHEY and CDR2 SVGAGI. CDR3: CASATTGDEQFF. The CDR3 bases are TGTGCCAGCGCCACGACCGGGGATGAGCAGTTCTTC.

The chain combines TRBV2 with TRBJ1-1; 11 bases are a match to TRBD1. Germline V gene sequence: CDR1 SNHLY, CDR2 FYNNEI. Trimming cost V 9 bases and J 5 bases; bases outside gene matches: 8. The CDR3 is 14 residues long. This chain's CDR3 is CAREGTGGGTEAFF. As DNA, the CDR3 is TGTGCCAGGGAAGGGACAGGGGGGGGAACTGAAGCTTTCTTT.

The chain has TRBV5-4 and TRBJ2-5, with D possibly TRBD1 on 6 matching bases. Trimming took 4 bases from V and 2 from J, leaving 15 bases between them. Germline V lookup: CDR1 SGHNT, CDR2 YYREEE (reference sequence). The CDR3 covers 15 residues. The CDR3 here is CASSPISGQQETQYF. CDR3 DNA: TGTGCCAGCAGCCCGATTTCGGGACAACAAGAGACCCAGTACTTC.

The chain recombines TRBV5-8 with TRBJ2-5, with D uncertain. V was shortened by 5 bases and J by 5 bases, with 16 bases between the two germline ends. The CDR3 is 14 amino acids. Germline V CDR1 and CDR2: SGHTS, YDEGEE. Written as DNA, the CDR3 is TGTGCCAGCAGTCACGGACCAGTACGGGAGACCCAGTACTTC. This sequence encodes CASSHGPVRETQYF.

The chain employs TRBV5-1 and TRBJ2-7; a weak D match, TRBD1 (6 bases). The CDR3 totals 14 residues. In germline, CDR1 is SGHRS, CDR2 YFSETQ. The ends were cut back, 3 bases at V and 2 bases at J, with 12 bases in the middle. The CDR3 spells CASSWTTGTYEQYF. Here the CDR3 DNA reads TGCGCCAGCAGCTGGACCACAGGGACCTACGAGCAGTACTTC.

This sequence joins TRBV7-9 and TRBJ2-3; 8 bases match TRBD2. The CDR3 consists of 15 residues. Germline CDR1 reads SEHNR; CDR2 reads FQNEAQ (reference sequence). Trimming took 8 bases from V and 0 from J; bases not matched to a gene: 7. CDR3 DNA sequence: TGTGCCAGCCTCGGGAGGGACCCCAGCACAGATACGCAGTATTTT. As protein: CASLGRDPSTDTQYF.

The chain has TRBV6-1 and TRBJ2-7; possibly TRBD1 for D (5 bases). V lost 8 bases to trimming and J lost 3 bases, with 11 bases between them. The CDR3 length is 12 residues. Germline values: CDR1 MNHNS, CDR2 SASEGT. CDR3 amino acids: CASGWGSYEQYF. Here the CDR3 DNA reads TGTGCCAGCGGATGGGGCAGCTACGAGCAGTACTTC.

The rearrangement uses TRBV13 and TRBJ2-7, with 10 bases fitting TRBD1. J was trimmed by 6 bases and V by 5 bases; bases with no gene match: 4. The CDR3 runs 13 residues. The germline CDR1 and CDR2 sequences are PRHDT and FYEKMQ (reference sequence). The CDR3 protein is CASSMGQGTEQYF. The DNA of the CDR3 is TGTGCCAGCAGCATGGGACAGGGGACCGAGCAGTACTTC.

This rearrangement joins TRBV29-1 to TRBJ1-1; weak D call: TRBD1 (5 bases). V lost 5 bases, J lost 3 bases, and 10 bases lay in between. CDR3 length equals 12 residues. Germline CDR1 and CDR2: SQVTM and ANQGSEA. The CDR3 nucleotides read TGCAGCGTTCGGCCGGGGGACACTGAAGCTTTCTTT. It translates to CSVRPGDTEAFF.

The sample holds one count of this clone. The rearrangement links TRBV4-1 to TRBJ2-7, with 9 positions matching TRBD1. The length of the CDR3 is 15 residues. Germline CDR1 MGHRA, CDR2 YSYEKL. J gave up 3 bases and V 0 bases, and 3 bases lay outside the gene matches. The CDR3 region has the DNA TGCGCCAGCAGCCAAGATCGGGGACAGGGCTACGAGCAGTACTTC. Protein sequence: CASSQDRGQGYEQYF.

The chain is built from TRBV5-1 and TRBJ2-7; the match to TRBD2 covers 7 bases. V lost 3 bases, J lost 0 bases, and 9 bases stayed unmatched. Germline V gene data show CDR1 as SGHRS and CDR2 as YFSETQ. The CDR3 sequence is 16 residues long. The CDR3 coding sequence is TGCGCCAGCAGCTCAGAAGCGGGATCCACCTCCTACGAGCAGTACTTC. This translates into CASSSEAGSTSYEQYF.

The genes are TRBV6-4 and TRBJ2-7; D possibly corresponds to TRBD1 (5 bases). V shed 3 bases and J shed 0 bases, with 6 bases lying between them. The CDR3 consists of 13 residues. Germline V gene sequence: CDR1 MRHNA, CDR2 SNTAGT. CDR3 sequence (DNA): TGTGCCAGCAGTGAGGGGCCCTCCTACGAGCAGTACTTC. Translating it yields CASSEGPSYEQYF.

V and J are TRBV11-2 and TRBJ2-1; D gene unclear. V was shortened by 5 bases and J by 9 bases, with 8 bases between the two germline ends. Germline V CDR1 and CDR2: SGHAT, FQNNGV. This CDR3 has 11 amino acids. In DNA, the CDR3 is TGTGCCAGCAGCGAGAGCGCTGAGCAGTTCTTC. The encoded protein is CASSESAEQFF.

The rearrangement uses TRBV10-3 and TRBJ2-3, with 7 bases lining up with TRBD2. V trimming: 6 bases; J trimming: 4 bases; junction bases outside the gene matches: 13. The CDR3 has 16 residues. Germline V gives CDR1 ENHRY, CDR2 SYGVKD. CDR3 amino acids: CAIRSNGGSVADTQYF. The DNA of the CDR3 is TGTGCCATCAGGTCGAATGGCGGGAGTGTGGCAGATACGCAGTATTTT.

V usage is TRBV11-3 and J usage is TRBJ2-3, with D tentatively TRBD1 (6 bases). Trimming shortened V by 3 bases and J by 7 bases, and 20 bases separated the two germline ends. CDR3 length equals 16 residues. Germline values: CDR1 SGHNT, CDR2 YENEEA. CDR3 in DNA: TGTGCCAGCAGCTTCCCGAATGGGGGCTCACTTAATACGCAGTATTTT. Encoded protein: CASSFPNGGSLNTQYF. The variable domain in full, with the rest retrieved from reference TRBV11-3 and TRBJ2-3, is EAGVVQSPRYKIIEKKQPVAFWCNPISGHNTLYWYLQNLGQGPELLIRYENEEAVDDSQLPKDRFSAERLKGVDSTLKIQPAELGDSAVYLCASSFPNGGSLNTQYFGPGTRLTVL.

This chain joins TRBV28 and TRBJ1-1; D possibly corresponds to TRBD1 (5 bases). V was shortened by 2 bases and J by 0 bases, with 7 bases between the two germline ends. The CDR3 length is 14 residues. CDR1 and CDR2 (germline): MDHEN, SYDVKM. Here the CDR3 reads CASSLRGMNTEAFF. Here the CDR3 DNA reads TGTGCCAGCAGTTTAAGGGGTATGAACACTGAAGCTTTCTTT. Complete variable domain (other parts from reference TRBV28 and TRBJ1-1): DVKVTQSSRYLVKRTGEKVFLECVQDMDHENMFWYRQDPGLGLRLIYFSYDVKMKEKGDIPEGYSVSREKKERFSLILESASTNQTSMYLCASSLRGMNTEAFFGQGTRLTVV.

In its sample, this clone was seen once. The gene calls are TRBV30 and TRBJ2-7; D gene ambiguous. V lost 3 bases and J 5 bases, leaving 11 bases between the germline ends. This CDR3 has 12 amino acids. Germline lookup yields CDR1 GTSNPN and CDR2 SVGIG (reference sequence). CDR3 sequence reads: CAWSLAGNEQYF. CDR3 nucleotide sequence: TGTGCCTGGAGCCTCGCAGGAAACGAGCAGTACTTC.

The chain links TRBV6-5 to TRBJ1-5; TRBD1 might be the D (6 bases). The CDR3 spans 16 residues. Germline CDR1 reads MNHEY; CDR2 reads SVGAGI. V lost 4 bases to trimming and J lost 2 bases, with 15 bases between them. The DNA of the CDR3 is TGTGCCAGCAGTTCTCCTCGGACAGTCCGCAATCAGCCCCAGCATTTT. This gives the protein CASSSPRTVRNQPQHF.

The chain is built from TRBV30 and TRBJ1-5, with unresolved D. The CDR3 length is 13 residues. Trimming stripped 1 base from V and 4 bases from J, with 8 bases between. Germline V lookup: CDR1 GTSNPN, CDR2 SVGIG (reference sequence). The CDR3 sequence is CAWSGAANQPQHF. DNA of the CDR3: TGTGCCTGGAGTGGGGCAGCGAATCAGCCCCAGCATTTT. The full variable domain, rest sourced from reference TRBV30 and TRBJ1-5, is SQTIHQWPATLVQPVGSPLSLECTVEGTSNPNLYWYRQAAGRGLQLLFYSVGIGQISSEVPQNLSASRPQDRQFILSSKKLLLSDSGFYLCAWSGAANQPQHFGDGTRLSIL.

The gene calls are TRBV7-8 and TRBJ2-7; D unclear. This CDR3 is 14 amino acids long. The V end was cut by 5 bases, the J end by 6 bases, with 17 bases between. CDR1 is SGHVS, CDR2 FQNEAQ, per germline. CDR3 loop: CASSLTSPWVEQYF. The DNA for the CDR3 is TGTGCCAGCAGCCTCACCTCACCGTGGGTCGAGCAGTACTTC.

V and J are TRBV29-1 and TRBJ1-1, with TRBD1 identical over 7 bases. CDR3 length: 14 amino acids. V lost 7 bases and J lost 5; bases outside the gene matches: 13. Germline V gives CDR1 SQVTM, CDR2 ANQGSEA. This chain's CDR3 is CSADIGTAGTEAFF. DNA for the CDR3: TGCAGCGCTGACATCGGGACAGCGGGGACTGAAGCTTTCTTT.

The chain couples TRBV27 to TRBJ2-7; TRBD2 aligns across 7 bases. Germline V gives CDR1 MNHEY, CDR2 SMNVEV (reference sequence). V lost 0 bases, J lost 5 bases, and 7 bases stayed unmatched. The CDR3 contains 15 residues. Here the CDR3 reads CASSLSSSGSHEQYF. CDR3 DNA: TGTGCCAGCAGTTTATCGTCTAGCGGTTCACACGAGCAGTACTTC.